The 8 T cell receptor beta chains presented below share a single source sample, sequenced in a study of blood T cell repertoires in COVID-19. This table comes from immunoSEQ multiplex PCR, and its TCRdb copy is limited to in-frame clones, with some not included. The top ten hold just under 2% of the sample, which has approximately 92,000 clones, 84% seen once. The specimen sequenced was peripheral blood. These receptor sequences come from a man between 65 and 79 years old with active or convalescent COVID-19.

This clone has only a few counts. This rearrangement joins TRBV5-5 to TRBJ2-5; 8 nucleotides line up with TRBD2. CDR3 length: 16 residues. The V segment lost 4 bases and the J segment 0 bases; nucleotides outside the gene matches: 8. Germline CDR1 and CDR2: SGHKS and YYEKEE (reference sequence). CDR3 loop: CASSRGSSGYQETQYF. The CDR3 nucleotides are TGTGCCAGCAGCCGGGGGTCTAGCGGGTACCAAGAGACCCAGTACTTC.

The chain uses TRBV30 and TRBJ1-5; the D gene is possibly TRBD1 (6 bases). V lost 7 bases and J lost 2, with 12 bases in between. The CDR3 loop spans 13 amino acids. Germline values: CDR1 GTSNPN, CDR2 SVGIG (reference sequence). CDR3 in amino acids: CASASGGNQPQHF. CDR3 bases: TGTGCCTCCGCCTCAGGGGGCAATCAGCCCCAGCATTTT.

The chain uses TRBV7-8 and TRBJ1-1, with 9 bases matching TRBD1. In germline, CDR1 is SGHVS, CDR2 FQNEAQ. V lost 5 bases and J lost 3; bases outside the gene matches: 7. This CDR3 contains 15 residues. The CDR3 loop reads CASSPGQGWDTEAFF. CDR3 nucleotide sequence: TGTGCCAGCAGCCCAGGACAGGGGTGGGACACTGAAGCTTTCTTT. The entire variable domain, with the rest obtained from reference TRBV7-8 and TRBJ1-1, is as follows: GAGVSQSPRYKVAKRGQDVALRCDPISGHVSLFWYQQALGQGPEFLTYFQNEAQLDKSGLPSDRFFAERPEGSVSTLKIQRTQQEDSAVYLCASSPGQGWDTEAFFGQGTRLTVV.

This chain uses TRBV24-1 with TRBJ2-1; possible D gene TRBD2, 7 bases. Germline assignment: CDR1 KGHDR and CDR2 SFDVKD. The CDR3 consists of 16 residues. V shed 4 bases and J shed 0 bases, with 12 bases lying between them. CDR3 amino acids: CATSDPRGASYNEQFF. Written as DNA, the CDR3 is TGTGCCACCAGTGACCCCCGGGGGGCCTCCTACAATGAGCAGTTCTTC.

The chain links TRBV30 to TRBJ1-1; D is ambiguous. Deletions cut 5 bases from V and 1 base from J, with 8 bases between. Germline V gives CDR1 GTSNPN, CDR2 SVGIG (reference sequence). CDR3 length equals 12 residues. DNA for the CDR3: TGTGCCTGGGGGCGGGAGAACACTGAAGCTTTCTTT. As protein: CAWGRENTEAFF.

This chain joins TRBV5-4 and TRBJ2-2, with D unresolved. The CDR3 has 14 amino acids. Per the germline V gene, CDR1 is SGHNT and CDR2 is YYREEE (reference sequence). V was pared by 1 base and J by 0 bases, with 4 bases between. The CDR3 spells CASSLTSNTGELFF. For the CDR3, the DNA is TGTGCCAGCAGCTTGACATCGAACACCGGGGAGCTGTTTTTT.

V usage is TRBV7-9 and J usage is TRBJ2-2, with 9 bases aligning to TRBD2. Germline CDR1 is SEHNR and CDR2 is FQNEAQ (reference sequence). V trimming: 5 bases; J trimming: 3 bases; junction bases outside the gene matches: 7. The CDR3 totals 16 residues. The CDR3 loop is CASSPAGGAYTGELFF. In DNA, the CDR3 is TGTGCCAGCAGCCCGGCGGGAGGGGCCTACACCGGGGAGCTGTTTTTT.

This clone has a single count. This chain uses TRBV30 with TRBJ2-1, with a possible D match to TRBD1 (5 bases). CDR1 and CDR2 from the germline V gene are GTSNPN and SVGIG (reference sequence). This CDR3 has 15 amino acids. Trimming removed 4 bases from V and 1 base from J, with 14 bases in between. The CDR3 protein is CAWNDRQRSYNEQFF. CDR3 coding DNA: TGTGCCTGGAATGATCGACAGAGATCCTACAATGAGCAGTTCTTC.